This T cell receptor beta chain stems from a study of blood T cell repertoires in COVID-19. In the authors' workflow: Estimation of nucleated cell counts was performed using reference gene primer amplification. Assay used: immunoSEQ multiplex PCR; TCRdb lists only in-frame clones, some missing. The V and J calls and clone size were taken over from that table, and D and trimming were inferred from the DNA. The sample includes roughly 300,000 clones, 75% to 90% of them seen just once. Individuals drawn from under 30 US areas were roughly 18 to 100 years old. Which cohort a participant joined came from the clinical history participants gave. This TCR derives from a woman aged 45-59 years who had recovered from COVID-19. Material for sequencing was PBMCs or T cells enriched from blood (not recorded which).

The CDR3 DNA reads TGTGCCAGCAGCCAGAACAGGGGGGAAGCTTTCTTT. Amino acids: CASSQNRGEAFF. This chain joins TRBV7-3 and TRBJ1-1; 8 positions agree with TRBD1. Germline V gene lookup returns CDR1 SGHTA and CDR2 FQGTGA. The CDR3 runs to 12 residues. J lost 8 bases, V lost 5 bases, and 4 bases had no gene match.